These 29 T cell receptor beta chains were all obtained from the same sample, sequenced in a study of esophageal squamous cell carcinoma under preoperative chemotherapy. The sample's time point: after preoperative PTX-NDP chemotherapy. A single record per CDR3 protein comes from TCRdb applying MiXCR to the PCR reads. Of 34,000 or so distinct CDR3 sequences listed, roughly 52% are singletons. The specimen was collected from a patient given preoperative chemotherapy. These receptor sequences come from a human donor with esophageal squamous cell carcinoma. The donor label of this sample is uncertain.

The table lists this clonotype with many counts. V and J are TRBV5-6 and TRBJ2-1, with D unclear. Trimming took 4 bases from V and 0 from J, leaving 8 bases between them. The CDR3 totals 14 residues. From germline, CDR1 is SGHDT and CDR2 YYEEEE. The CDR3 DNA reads TGTGCCAGCAGCGATGGCCTCTCCTACAATGAGCAGTTCTTC. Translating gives CASSDGLSYNEQFF.

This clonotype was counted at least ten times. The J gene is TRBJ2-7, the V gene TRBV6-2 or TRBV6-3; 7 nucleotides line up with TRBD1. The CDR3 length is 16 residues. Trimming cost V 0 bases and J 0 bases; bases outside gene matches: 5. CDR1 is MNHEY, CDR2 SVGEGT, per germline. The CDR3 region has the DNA TGTGCCAGCAGTTACTCGATTTCAGGGGGCTCCTACGAGCAGTACTTC. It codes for CASSYSISGGSYEQYF.

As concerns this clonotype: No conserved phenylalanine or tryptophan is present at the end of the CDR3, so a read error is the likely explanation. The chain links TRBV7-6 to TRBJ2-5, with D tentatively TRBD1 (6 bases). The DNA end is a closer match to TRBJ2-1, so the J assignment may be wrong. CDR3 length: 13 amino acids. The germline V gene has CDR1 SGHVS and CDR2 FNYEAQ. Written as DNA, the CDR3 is TGTGCCAGCAGCTTTGTACAGGGAGAGACCCAGTTCTTG. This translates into CASSFVQGETQFL.

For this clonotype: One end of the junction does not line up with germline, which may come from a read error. The CDR3 reads CASSRRHLGDVDTQYF. As DNA, the CDR3 is TGTGCCAGCAGCAGGCGGCACCTCGGAGACGTAGATACGCAGTATTTC. The chain couples TRBV7-2 to TRBJ2-4, with D hard to call. The CDR3 runs to 16 residues. Per the germline V gene, CDR1 is SGHTA and CDR2 is FQGNSA.

The DNA for the CDR3 is TGTGCCAGCCGGCGCCTAGGGGCTGTAAGCACCGAGACGCAGTATTTT. Encoded protein: CASRRLGAVSTETQYF. The chain is built from TRBV7-8 and TRBJ2-2, with D possibly being TRBD1 (5 bases). Judging by the DNA end, TRBJ2-3 fits better; the J call may be wrong. CDR1 and CDR2 from the germline V gene are SGHVS and FQNEAQ. This CDR3 contains 16 residues.

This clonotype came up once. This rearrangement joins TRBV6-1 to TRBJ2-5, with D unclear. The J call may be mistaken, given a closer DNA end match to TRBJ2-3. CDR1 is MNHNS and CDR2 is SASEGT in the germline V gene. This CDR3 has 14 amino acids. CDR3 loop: CAGLPGSFQETQYF. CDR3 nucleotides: TGTGCGGGCCTCCCGGGCTCCTTCCAAGAGACCCAGTATTTT.

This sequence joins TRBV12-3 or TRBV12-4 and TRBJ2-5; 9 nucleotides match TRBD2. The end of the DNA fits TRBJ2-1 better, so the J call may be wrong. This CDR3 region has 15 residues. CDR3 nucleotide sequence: TGTGCCAGCAATGCGGGAGGGCAGGGAGGAGAGACCCAGTTCTTC. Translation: CASNAGGQGGETQFF.

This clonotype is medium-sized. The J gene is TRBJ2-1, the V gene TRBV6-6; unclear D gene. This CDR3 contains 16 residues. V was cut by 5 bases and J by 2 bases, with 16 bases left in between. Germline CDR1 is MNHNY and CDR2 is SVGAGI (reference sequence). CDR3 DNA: TGTGCCAGCAGTCCTCTTGACGGAGCCACCTACAATGAGCAGTTCTTC. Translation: CASSPLDGATYNEQFF.

CDR3 bases: TGTGCCAGCAGCTTCTTGGGGCTCAGGTCGGGAGATACTCAGTACTTC. It specifies CASSFLGLRSGDTQYF. This rearrangement joins TRBV7-9 to TRBJ2-1, with D tentatively TRBD2 (6 bases). Judging by the DNA end, TRBJ2-4 fits better; the J call may be wrong. Germline V gene data show CDR1 as SEHNR and CDR2 as FQNEAQ (reference sequence). CDR3 length: 16 amino acids.

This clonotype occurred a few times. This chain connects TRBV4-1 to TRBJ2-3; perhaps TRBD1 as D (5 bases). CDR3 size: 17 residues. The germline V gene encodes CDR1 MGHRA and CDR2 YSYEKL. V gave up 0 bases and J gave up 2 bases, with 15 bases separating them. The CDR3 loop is CASSQDPPRESTDTQYF. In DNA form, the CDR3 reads TGCGCCAGCAGCCAAGACCCCCCCAGGGAATCCACAGATACGCAGTATTTT.

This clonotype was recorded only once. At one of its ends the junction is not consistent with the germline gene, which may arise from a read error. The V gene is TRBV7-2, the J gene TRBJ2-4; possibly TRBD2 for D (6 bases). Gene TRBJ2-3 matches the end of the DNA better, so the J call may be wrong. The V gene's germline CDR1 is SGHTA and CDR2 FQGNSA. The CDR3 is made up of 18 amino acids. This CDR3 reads CASSRRGSGTLVTDTQYF. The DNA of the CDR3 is TGTGCCAGCAGCCGACGGGGGTCGGGGACGCTAGTCACAGACACGCAGTATTTT.

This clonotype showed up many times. For the CDR3, the DNA is TGTGCCAGCAGCTCACAGGTTTACGAGCAGTACTTC. It is translated as CASSSQVYEQYF. The chain combines TRBV11-2 with TRBJ2-7, with a weak D call TRBD1 (5 bases). Germline CDR1 reads SGHAT; CDR2 reads FQNNGV. The CDR3 runs to 12 residues. The germline V and J ends were trimmed by 4 bases and 4 bases, with 8 bases remaining between them.

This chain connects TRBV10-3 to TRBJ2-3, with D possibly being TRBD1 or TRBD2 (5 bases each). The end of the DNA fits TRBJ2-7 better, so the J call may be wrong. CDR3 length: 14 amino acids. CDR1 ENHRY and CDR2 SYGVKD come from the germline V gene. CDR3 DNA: TGTGCGGGGCGTGCGGGCCGAGCCGTCGATACGCAGTACTTC. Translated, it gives CAGRAGRAVDTQYF.

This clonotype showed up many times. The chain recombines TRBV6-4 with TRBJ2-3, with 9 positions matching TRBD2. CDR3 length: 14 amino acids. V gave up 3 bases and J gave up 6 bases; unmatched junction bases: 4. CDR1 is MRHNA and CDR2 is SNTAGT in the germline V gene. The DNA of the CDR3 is TGTGCCAGCAGTGAGAGCGGGGGGAGGGATACGCAGTATTTT. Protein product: CASSESGGRDTQYF.

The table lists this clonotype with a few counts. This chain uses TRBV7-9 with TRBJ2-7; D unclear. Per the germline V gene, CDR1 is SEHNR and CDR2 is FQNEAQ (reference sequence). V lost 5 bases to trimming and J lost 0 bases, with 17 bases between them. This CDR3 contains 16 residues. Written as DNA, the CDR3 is TGTGCCAGCAGCATCCGAGGACCCAGAAGCTCCTACGAGCAGTACTTC. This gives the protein CASSIRGPRSSYEQYF.

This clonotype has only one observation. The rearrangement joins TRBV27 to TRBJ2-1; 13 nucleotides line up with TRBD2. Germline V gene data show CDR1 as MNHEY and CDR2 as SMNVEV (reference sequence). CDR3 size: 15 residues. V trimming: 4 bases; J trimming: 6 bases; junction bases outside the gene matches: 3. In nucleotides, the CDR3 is TGTGCCAGCAGTTCGGGACTAGCGGGACGCAATGAGCAGTTCTTC. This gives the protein CASSSGLAGRNEQFF.

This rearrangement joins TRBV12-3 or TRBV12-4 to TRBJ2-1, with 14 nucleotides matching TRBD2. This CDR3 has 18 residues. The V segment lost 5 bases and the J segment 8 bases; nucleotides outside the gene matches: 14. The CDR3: CASSRTLRLAGGPHEQFF. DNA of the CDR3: TGTGCCAGCAGTCGTACATTACGACTAGCGGGAGGGCCCCATGAGCAGTTCTTC.

The CDR3 spells CASSPTGFPFSYEQYF. In DNA form, the CDR3 reads TGTGCCAGCAGTCCCACAGGGTTCCCCTTCTCCTACGAGCAGTACTTC. The genes are TRBV6-1 and TRBJ2-7; tentative D call: TRBD1 (6 bases). CDR3 length: 16 residues. Germline V gene lookup returns CDR1 MNHNS and CDR2 SASEGT. V was shortened by 5 bases and J by 0 bases, with 17 bases between the two germline ends.

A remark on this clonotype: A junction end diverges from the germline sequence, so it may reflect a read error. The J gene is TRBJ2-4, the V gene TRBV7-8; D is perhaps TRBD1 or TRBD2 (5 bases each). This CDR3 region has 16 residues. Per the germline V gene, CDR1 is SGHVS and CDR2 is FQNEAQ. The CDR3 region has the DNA TGTGCCAGCAGCAACCTGGGGGTGGGAGCCAAAGATATTCAGTATTTC. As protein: CASSNLGVGAKDIQYF. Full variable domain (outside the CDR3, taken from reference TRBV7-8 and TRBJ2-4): GAGVSQSPRYKVAKRGQDVALRCDPISGHVSLFWYQQALGQGPEFLTYFQNEAQLDKSGLPSDRFFAERPEGSVSTLKIQRTQQEDSAVYLCASSNLGVGAKDIQYFGAGTRLSVL.

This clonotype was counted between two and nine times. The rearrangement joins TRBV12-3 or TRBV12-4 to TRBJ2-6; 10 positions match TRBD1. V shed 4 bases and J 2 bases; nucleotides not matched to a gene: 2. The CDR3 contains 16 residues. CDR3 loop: CASSSGTGAGANVLTF. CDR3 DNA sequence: TGTGCCAGCAGTTCCGGGACAGGGGCTGGGGCCAACGTCCTGACTTTC.

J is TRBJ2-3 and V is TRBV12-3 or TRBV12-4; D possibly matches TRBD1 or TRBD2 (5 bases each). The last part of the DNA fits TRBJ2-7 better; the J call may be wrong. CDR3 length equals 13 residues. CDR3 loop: CARSRGATDTQYF. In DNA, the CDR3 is TGTGCCAGGAGTCGGGGCGCCACAGATACGCAGTACTTC.

The CDR3 is CASSGTHNSPLHF. CDR3 coding DNA: TGTGCCAGCAGTGGGACGCATAATTCACCCCTCCACTTT. The chain uses TRBV6-1 and TRBJ1-6, with no clear D. The CDR3 is 13 residues long. Trimming left V 4 bases short and J 5 bases short, with 6 bases between. Germline V gives CDR1 MNHNS, CDR2 SASEGT.

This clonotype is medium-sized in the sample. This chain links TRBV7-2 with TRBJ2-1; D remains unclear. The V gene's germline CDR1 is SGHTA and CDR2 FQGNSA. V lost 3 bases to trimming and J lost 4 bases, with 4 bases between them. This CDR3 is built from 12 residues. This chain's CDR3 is CASSFTYNEQFF. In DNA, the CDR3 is TGTGCCAGCAGCTTTACTTACAATGAGCAGTTCTTC.

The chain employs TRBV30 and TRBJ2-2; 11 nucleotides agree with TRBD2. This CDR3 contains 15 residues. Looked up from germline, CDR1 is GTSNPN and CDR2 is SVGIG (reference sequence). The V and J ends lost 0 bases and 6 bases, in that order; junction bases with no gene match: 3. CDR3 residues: CAWSVETSGAGELFF. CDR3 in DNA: TGTGCCTGGAGTGTAGAGACTAGCGGGGCCGGGGAGCTGTTTTTT. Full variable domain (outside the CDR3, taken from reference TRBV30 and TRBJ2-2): SQTIHQWPATLVQPVGSPLSLECTVEGTSNPNLYWYRQAAGRGLQLLFYSVGIGQISSEVPQNLSASRPQDRQFILSSKKLLLSDSGFYLCAWSVETSGAGELFFGEGSRLTVL.

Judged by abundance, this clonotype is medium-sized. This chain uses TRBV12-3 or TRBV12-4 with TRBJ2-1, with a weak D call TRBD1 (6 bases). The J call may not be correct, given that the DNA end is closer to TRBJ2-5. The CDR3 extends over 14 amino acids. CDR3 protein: CASSWDIRRETQYF. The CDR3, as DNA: TGTGCCAGCAGTTGGGACATCCGACGGGAGACCCAGTACTTC.

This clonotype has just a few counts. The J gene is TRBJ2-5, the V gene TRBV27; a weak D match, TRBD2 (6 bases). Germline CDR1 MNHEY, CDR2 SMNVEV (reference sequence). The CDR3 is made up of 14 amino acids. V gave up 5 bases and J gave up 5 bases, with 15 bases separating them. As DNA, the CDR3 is TGTGCCAGCAGTCCAGATCGGGGGTGGGAGACCCAGTACTTC. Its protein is CASSPDRGWETQYF.

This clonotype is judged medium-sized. The CDR3 sequence is CASTDRTDLRELFF. The CDR3 bases are TGTGCCAGCACCGATCGGACTGACCTCCGGGAGCTGTTTTTT. The chain combines TRBV12-3 or TRBV12-4 with TRBJ2-2, with a tentative D call TRBD2 (5 bases). The ends were cut back, 7 bases at V and 9 bases at J, with 18 bases in the middle. This CDR3 region has 14 residues.

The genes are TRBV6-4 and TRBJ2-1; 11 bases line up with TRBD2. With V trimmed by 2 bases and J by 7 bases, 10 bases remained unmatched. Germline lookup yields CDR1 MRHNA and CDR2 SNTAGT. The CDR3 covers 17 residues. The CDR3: CASSDGPAGTSGNEQFF. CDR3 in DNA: TGTGCCAGCAGTGACGGGCCCGCGGGGACTAGCGGTAATGAGCAGTTCTTC.

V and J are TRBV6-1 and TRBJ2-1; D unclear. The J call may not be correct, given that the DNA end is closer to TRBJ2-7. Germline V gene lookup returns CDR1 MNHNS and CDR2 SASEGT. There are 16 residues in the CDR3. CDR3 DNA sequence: TGTGCCAGCAGGACCCAAAGGACCGGCGCGACATATGAGCAGTACTTC. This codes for CASRTQRTGATYEQYF.